Sequencing of this TCR beta chain was carried out in a study of blood T cell repertoires in COVID-19. Assay: immunoSEQ multiplex PCR; the TCRdb copy retains only in-frame clones and omits some. This sample has about 430,000 clones, with around nine tenths found just once. The CDR3 contains 18 residues. Germline V gene sequence: CDR1 SGHAT, CDR2 FQNNGV. V trimming: 4 bases; J trimming: 8 bases; junction bases outside the gene matches: 12. Sample: PBMCs or T cells enriched from blood (not recorded which). The chain links TRBV11-2 to TRBJ2-1, with TRBD2 matching 15 bases. The clonotype was recovered from a woman between 18 and 29 years old who had been exposed to COVID-19. In DNA, the CDR3 is TGTGCCAGCAGCTCCCCCGATGGACTAGCGGGGGGGATATATGAGCAGTTCTTC. This gives the protein CASSSPDGLAGGIYEQFF.